The clone carrying this T cell receptor beta chain was counted ten times or more. TCRdb reanalysed the reads using MiXCR and keeps one entry per CDR3 protein. The profile covers roughly 5,800 distinct CDR3 sequences, with around 8.8% appearing a single time and approximately 5.4% taken by the ten largest. Germline assignment: CDR1 SQVTM and CDR2 ANQGSEA. This CDR3 is 15 amino acids long. V lost 4 bases and J lost 4, with 16 bases in between. The sequence came from a human donor with rheumatoid arthritis. Sequencing was done on a sample of CD4+ T cells from synovial fluid. V usage is TRBV29-1 and J usage is TRBJ2-2, with D possibly being TRBD1 or TRBD2 (5 bases each). CDR3 nucleotide sequence: TGCAGCGTTGGCTTTGGGACCATCTCCACCGGGGAGCTGTTTTTT. Residues: CSVGFGTISTGELFF.